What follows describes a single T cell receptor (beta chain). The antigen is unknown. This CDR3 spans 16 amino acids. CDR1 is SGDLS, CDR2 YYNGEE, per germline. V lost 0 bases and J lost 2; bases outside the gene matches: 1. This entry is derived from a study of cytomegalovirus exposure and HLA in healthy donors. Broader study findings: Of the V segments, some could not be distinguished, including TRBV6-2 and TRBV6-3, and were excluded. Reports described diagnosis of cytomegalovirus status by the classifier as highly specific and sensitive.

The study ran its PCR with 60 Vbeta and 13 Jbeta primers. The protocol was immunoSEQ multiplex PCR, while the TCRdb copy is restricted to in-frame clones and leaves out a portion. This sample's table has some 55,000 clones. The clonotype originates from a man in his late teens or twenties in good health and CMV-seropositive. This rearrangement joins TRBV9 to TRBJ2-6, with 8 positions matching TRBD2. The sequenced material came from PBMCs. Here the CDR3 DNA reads TGTGCCAGCAGCGTAGGAGCGGGGGCTGGGGCCAACGTCCTGACTTTC. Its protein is CASSVGAGAGANVLTF.